This T cell receptor (beta chain) was documented in a study of cytomegalovirus exposure and HLA in healthy donors. The PCR ran on 60 Vbeta and 13 Jbeta primers. The repertoire was sequenced with immunoSEQ multiplex PCR; TCRdb's copy has only in-frame clones and lacks some. The sample lists 100,000 to 150,000 clones; 60% to 80% were seen once. Germline CDR1 reads SGHRS; CDR2 reads YFSETQ. The CDR3 has 18 residues. The trim removed 1 base at V and 4 bases at J, leaving 14 bases unmatched. Study outcomes and limitations: Some V segments could not be told apart, so they were left out, TRBV6-2 and TRBV6-3 among them. Immune exposure data for these donors was limited to CMV serostatus.

In the case of this clone: As yet, its antigen is unknown.

Sample: PBMCs. The chain joins TRBV5-1 to TRBJ2-5, with TRBD2 matching 9 bases. This sequence was found in a woman aged 60-75 years in good health and CMV-seropositive. The CDR3 loop reads CASSLLQRGAGILETQYF. The CDR3 DNA is TGCGCCAGCAGCTTGTTACAGCGGGGGGCCGGGATTCTAGAGACCCAGTACTTC. Full variable domain (remainder filled in from reference TRBV5-1 and TRBJ2-5): KAGVTQTPRYLIKTRGQQVTLSCSPISGHRSVSWYQQTPGQGLQFLFEYFSETQRNKGNFPGRFSGRQFSNSRSEMNVSTLELGDSALYLCASSLLQRGAGILETQYFGPGTRLLVL.